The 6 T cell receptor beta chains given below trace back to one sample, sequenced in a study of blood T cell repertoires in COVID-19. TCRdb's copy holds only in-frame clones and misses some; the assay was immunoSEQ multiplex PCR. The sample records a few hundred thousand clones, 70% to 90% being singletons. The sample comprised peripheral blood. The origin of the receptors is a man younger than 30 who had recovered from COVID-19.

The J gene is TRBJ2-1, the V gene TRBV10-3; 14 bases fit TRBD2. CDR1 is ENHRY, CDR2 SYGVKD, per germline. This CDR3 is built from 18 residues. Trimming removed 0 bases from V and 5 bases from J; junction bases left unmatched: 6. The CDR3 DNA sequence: TGTGCCATCAGTGAGTCCCGACTAGCGGGAGGGTTAAACAATGAGCAGTTCTTC. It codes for CAISESRLAGGLNNEQFF.

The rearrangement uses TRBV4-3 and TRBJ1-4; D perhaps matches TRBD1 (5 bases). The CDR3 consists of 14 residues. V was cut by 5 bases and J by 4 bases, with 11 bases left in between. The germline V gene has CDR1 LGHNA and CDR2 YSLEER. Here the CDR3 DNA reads TGCGCCAGCAGCACCGGGGGAATTAATGAAAAACTGTTTTTT. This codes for CASSTGGINEKLFF.

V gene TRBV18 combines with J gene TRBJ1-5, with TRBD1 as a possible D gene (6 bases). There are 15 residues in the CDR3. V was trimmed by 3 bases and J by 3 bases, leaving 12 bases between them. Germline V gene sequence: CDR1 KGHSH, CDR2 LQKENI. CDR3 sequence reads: CASSPVGGANQPQHF. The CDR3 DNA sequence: TGTGCCAGCTCACCTGTAGGGGGGGCCAATCAGCCCCAGCATTTT. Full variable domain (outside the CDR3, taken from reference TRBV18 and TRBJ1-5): NAGVMQNPRHLVRRRGQEARLRCSPMKGHSHVYWYRQLPEEGLKFMVYLQKENIIDESGMPKERFSAEFPKEGPSILRIQQVVRGDSAAYFCASSPVGGANQPQHFGDGTRLSIL.

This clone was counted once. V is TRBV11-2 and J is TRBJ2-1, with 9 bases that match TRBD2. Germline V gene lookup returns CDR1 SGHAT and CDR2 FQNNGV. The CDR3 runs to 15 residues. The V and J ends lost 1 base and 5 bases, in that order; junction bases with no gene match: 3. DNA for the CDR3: TGTGCCAGCAGCTTAGGGGGACTAGCTAACAATGAGCAGTTCTTC. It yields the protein CASSLGGLANNEQFF.

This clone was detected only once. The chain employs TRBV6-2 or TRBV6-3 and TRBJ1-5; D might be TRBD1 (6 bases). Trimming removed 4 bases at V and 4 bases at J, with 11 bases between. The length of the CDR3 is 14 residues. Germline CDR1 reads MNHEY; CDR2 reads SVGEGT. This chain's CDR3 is CASSSGTINQPQHF. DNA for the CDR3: TGTGCCAGCAGTTCCGGGACAATTAATCAGCCCCAGCATTTT.

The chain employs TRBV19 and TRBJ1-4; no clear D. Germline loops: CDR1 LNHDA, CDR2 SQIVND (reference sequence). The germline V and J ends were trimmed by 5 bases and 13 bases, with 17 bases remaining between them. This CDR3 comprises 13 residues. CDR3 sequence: CASSPQYGSPLFF. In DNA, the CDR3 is TGTGCCAGTAGTCCGCAGTATGGTTCCCCACTGTTTTTT.